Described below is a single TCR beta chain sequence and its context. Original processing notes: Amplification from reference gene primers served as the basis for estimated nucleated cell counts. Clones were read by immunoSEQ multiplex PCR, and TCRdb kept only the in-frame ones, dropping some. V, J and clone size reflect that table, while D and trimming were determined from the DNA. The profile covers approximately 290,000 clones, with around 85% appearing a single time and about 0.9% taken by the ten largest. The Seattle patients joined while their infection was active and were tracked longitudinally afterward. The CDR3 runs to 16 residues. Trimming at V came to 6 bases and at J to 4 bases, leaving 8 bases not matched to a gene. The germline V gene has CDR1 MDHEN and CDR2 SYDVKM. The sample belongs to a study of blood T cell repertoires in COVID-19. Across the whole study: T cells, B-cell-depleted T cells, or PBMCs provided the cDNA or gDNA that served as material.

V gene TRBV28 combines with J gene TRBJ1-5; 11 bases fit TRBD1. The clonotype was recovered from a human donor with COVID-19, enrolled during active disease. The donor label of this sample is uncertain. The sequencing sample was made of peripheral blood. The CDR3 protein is CASSRTGGSGNQPQHF. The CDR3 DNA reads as TGTGCCAGCAGCAGGACAGGGGGCTCGGGGAATCAGCCCCAGCATTTT.